This T cell receptor beta chain was identified in a study of blood T cell repertoires in COVID-19. Study-wide context: Italy, Spain and the United States were the sources of the convalescent and acute COVID-19 samples. T cells, B-cell-depleted T cells, or PBMCs provided the cDNA or gDNA that served as material.

The table lists this clone with a few counts. Followed over time, Seattle patients had been enrolled while infection was active. The CDR3 is made up of 15 amino acids. Germline trimming cut 2 bases from V and 2 bases from J; bases unmatched to any gene: 4. Germline assignment: CDR1 SGHKS and CDR2 YYEKEE (reference sequence). TCRdb's copy holds only in-frame clones and misses some; the assay was immunoSEQ multiplex PCR. This repertoire shows approximately 170,000 clones, approximately 85% found once; its top ten account for around 7%. Sequenced material: peripheral blood. The clonotype originates from an elderly man with COVID-19, enrolled during active disease. The chain uses TRBV5-5 and TRBJ2-3; 8 positions agree with TRBD1. Here the CDR3 reads CASSLTGGFTDTQYF. The CDR3 DNA reads TGTGCCAGCAGCTTAACAGGGGGTTTCACAGATACGCAGTATTTT.